A selection of T cell receptor beta chains follows, all from one sample in a study of beta chain features in type 1 diabetes. Produced via immunoSEQ multiplex PCR; TCRdb's table is partial and in-frame only. The sample holds nearly 250,000 clones, 68% seen once. What was sequenced was naive CD4+ T cells from blood. Every receptor here comes from a man in his thirties or forties in good health. Both conserved end residues are part of each CDR3. The size of a clone is reported for some rows only, either as once, few or many, or as a class for expanded clones.

>TRBV29-1|-|TRBJ1-1
CSVGEFVAFF
>TRBV25-1|-|TRBJ1-2
CASSEAGTPYFYGYTF
>TRBV13|-|TRBJ1-6
CASSTRTGANSPLHF
>TRBV14|-|TRBJ2-1
CASSLYNEQFF
>TRBV9|-|TRBJ2-5
CASSVSPTGETQYF
>TRBV30|-|TRBJ2-3
CAWSVWAGTDTQYF
>TRBV2|-|TRBJ2-5
CASVYQETQYF
>TRBV29-1|few|TRBJ2-5
CSVHRVQETQYF
>TRBV4-2|-|TRBJ2-3
CASSQAGGPIDTQYF
>TRBV7-9|-|TRBJ2-1
CASSPPGQAFGEQFF
>TRBV25-1|few|TRBJ1-1
CASSEARQVNTEAFF
>TRBV9|-|TRBJ2-3
CASSVDRDTQYF
>TRBV7-9|-|TRBJ2-3
CASSFNYRTQYF
>TRBV7-2|-|TRBJ2-1
CASSTAYPYNEQFF
>TRBV30|-|TRBJ1-6
CAWSYRGPLHF
>TRBV29-1|-|TRBJ2-5
CSVERGSEETQYF
>TRBV11-2|few|TRBJ2-1
CASSLARREGEQFF
>TRBV30|-|TRBJ2-7
CAWSPTSGSYEQYF
>TRBV29-1|few|TRBJ2-3
CSVGGRKTTDTQYF
>TRBV29-1|-|TRBJ2-1
CSVTGQYNEQFF
>TRBV30|-|TRBJ2-2
CAWRHQGSTGELFF
>TRBV29-1|-|TRBJ2-7
CSVRLSSYEQYF
>TRBV7-2|-|TRBJ2-7
CASSLGRTGAYEQYF
>TRBV30|-|TRBJ1-2
CAGRGLNYGYTF
>TRBV25-1|few|TRBJ2-7
CASSLQGSDEQYF
>TRBV30|-|TRBJ2-1
CAWSNLAGGYNEQFF
>TRBV30|-|TRBJ2-2
CAWGLQLTGELFF
>TRBV30|-|TRBJ2-7
CAWSEGNYEQYF
>TRBV29-1|-|TRBJ2-1
CSVKLLNEQFF
>TRBV13|once|TRBJ1-6
CASSIYGGQGGSPLHF
>TRBV29-1|-|TRBJ1-2
CSVERGFNYGYTF